Included here is one T cell receptor beta chain sequence, with context. This record comes from a study of cytomegalovirus exposure and HLA in healthy donors. The PCR used 60 Vbeta and 13 Jbeta primers. The data were produced by immunoSEQ multiplex PCR, yet TCRdb's version contains in-frame clones alone and is incomplete. The profile covers about 150,000 clones, with about three quarters appearing a single time and 3% to 4% taken by the ten largest. The ends lost 6 bases at V and 5 bases at J; junction bases unmatched: 6. The CDR3 runs to 14 residues. CDR1 is MNHNS and CDR2 is SASEGT in the germline V gene.

J is TRBJ1-5 and V is TRBV6-1; the match to TRBD1 covers 8 bases. Sequencing was carried out using PBMCs. The sequence was obtained from a woman in her thirties or forties in good health and CMV-seronegative. The CDR3 coding sequence is TGTGCCAGCAGCGGACAGGGAGGAGATCAGCCCCAGCATTTT. It codes for CASSGQGGDQPQHF.